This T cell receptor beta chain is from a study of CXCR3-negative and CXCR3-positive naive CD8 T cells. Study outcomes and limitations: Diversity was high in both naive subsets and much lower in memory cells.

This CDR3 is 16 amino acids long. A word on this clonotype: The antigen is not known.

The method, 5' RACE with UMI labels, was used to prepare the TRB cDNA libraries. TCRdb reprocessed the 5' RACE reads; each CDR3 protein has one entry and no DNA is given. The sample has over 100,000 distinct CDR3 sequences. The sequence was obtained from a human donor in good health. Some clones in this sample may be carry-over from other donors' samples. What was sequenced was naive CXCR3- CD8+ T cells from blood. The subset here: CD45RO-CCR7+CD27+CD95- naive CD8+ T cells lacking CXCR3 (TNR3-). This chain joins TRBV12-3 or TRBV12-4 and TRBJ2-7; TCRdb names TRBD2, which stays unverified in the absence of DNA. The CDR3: CASSLRIGLADYEQYF.